The present TCR beta chain was sequenced within a study of regulatory T cells in long-lasting Graves disease. Specified time point: newly diagnosed GD, antithyroid drugs for less than 3 months. The TCR library was prepared using RNA isolated from PBMCs. Germline values: CDR1 MNHEY, CDR2 SVGEGT. The V end lost 5 bases, the J end lost 2 bases, and 18 bases lay between the germline ends. This CDR3 comprises 16 residues. In this sample, this clonotype turned up a few times. The authors built TCR beta libraries using iRepertoire HTBI primers and Arm-PCR of CDR3 regions. TCRdb re-called the multiplex PCR reads through MiXCR, storing one row per CDR3 protein. The sample contains hundreds of thousands of distinct CDR3 sequences, around 16% of which appear only once. This sample was also put to use in a study of T cells in Graves' hyperthyroidism and ophthalmopathy. As that study records: Diagnosis of hyperthyroidism was new in patients aged 18 to 65, and its duration was under 2 months. The study used the HTBI primer set for a first-round RT-PCR of the TCR CDR3. From stable hyperthyroidism, ophthalmopathy was set apart by a 13 V-J model.

The chain couples TRBV6-2 or TRBV6-3 to TRBJ2-5, with D perhaps matching TRBD2 (6 bases). The clonotype originates from a woman aged 35-65 years with Graves disease. The specimen comprised peripheral blood mononuclear cells (PBMCs), sampled at new diagnosis, from a patient treated with antithyroid drugs. CDR3 sequence (DNA): TGTGCCAGCAGTCCCTACGGGACTGCCCCTCAAGAGACCCAGTACTTC. Translated, it gives CASSPYGTAPQETQYF.